Presented here are 10 T cell receptor beta chains from one specimen sequenced in a study of OX40 agonist ivuxolimab in advanced cancers. TCRdb's table, derived via immunoSEQ multiplex PCR, lists solely in-frame clones and lacks some. This repertoire shows about 45,000 clones, about 89% found once; its top ten account for roughly 16%. The sample was CD4+ or CD8+ T cells sorted from blood, taken in a trial of the OX40 agonist ivuxolimab. Receptors originate from an adult with an advanced solid tumor such as melanoma, head and neck, liver or kidney cancer.

This chain connects TRBV27 to TRBJ1-2, with D possibly TRBD1 on 6 matching bases. The CDR3 has 13 residues. The germline V and J ends were trimmed by 5 bases and 8 bases, with 15 bases remaining between them. Germline V lookup: CDR1 MNHEY, CDR2 SMNVEV (reference sequence). The CDR3 DNA reads TGTGCCAGCAGTGAGGGGGGGGCGGGGGGCTACACCTTC. As protein: CASSEGGAGGYTF.

V gene TRBV7-9 combines with J gene TRBJ1-3, with 10 bases aligning to TRBD1. CDR1 and CDR2 (germline): SEHNR, FQNEAQ (reference sequence). The CDR3 spans 15 residues. V shed 4 bases, J shed 7 bases, and the junction held 7 bases outside the gene matches. CDR3 sequence reads: CASSSSTGGLNTIYF. The CDR3 bases are TGTGCCAGCAGCTCTTCGACAGGGGGCCTTAACACCATATATTTT.

This clone was counted only a few times. The rearrangement uses TRBV2 and TRBJ2-7; D perhaps matches TRBD1 (5 bases). Germline CDR1 reads SNHLY; CDR2 reads FYNNEI. The CDR3 is 10 amino acids. The V end was cut by 7 bases, the J end by 6 bases, with 7 bases between. The CDR3 reads CASKGIEQYF. In nucleotides, the CDR3 is TGTGCCAGCAAGGGGATCGAGCAGTACTTC.

This chain connects TRBV10-2 to TRBJ2-4; no definite D call. The germline V gene encodes CDR1 WSHSY and CDR2 SAAADI. This CDR3 comprises 15 residues. Trimming pared 8 bases from V and 0 bases from J, leaving 14 bases between. The CDR3 DNA reads as TGCGCCAGCGCCCCTGGCCCAGTAGCCAAAAACATTCAGTACTTC. It is translated as CASAPGPVAKNIQYF.

This clone was counted a single time. The chain combines TRBV7-6 with TRBJ2-2; 9 nucleotides line up with TRBD2. CDR1 is SGHVS and CDR2 is FNYEAQ in the germline V gene. V lost 1 base to trimming and J lost 4 bases; unmatched junction nucleotides: 10. The CDR3 is 18 amino acids. CDR3 sequence: CASSLVLAGPMGTGELFF. CDR3 nucleotides: TGTGCCAGCAGCTTAGTCCTAGCGGGGCCGATGGGCACCGGGGAGCTGTTTTTT.

This chain joins TRBV27 and TRBJ1-2; D uncertain. The CDR3 has 15 amino acids. V shed 4 bases and J shed 0 bases, with 12 bases lying between them. The germline gives CDR1 MNHEY, CDR2 SMNVEV (reference sequence). This CDR3 is CASSSLGRTNYGYTF. CDR3 sequence (DNA): TGTGCCAGCAGTTCCCTCGGAAGGACTAACTATGGCTACACCTTC.

This sequence joins TRBV30 and TRBJ1-5; possibly TRBD1 for D (6 bases). This CDR3 contains 18 residues. Germline CDR1 GTSNPN, CDR2 SVGIG (reference sequence). V was cut by 0 bases and J by 4 bases, with 22 bases left in between. CDR3: CAWSVIAPGRGANQPQHF. CDR3 DNA sequence: TGTGCCTGGAGTGTAATTGCCCCCGGGAGGGGGGCGAATCAGCCCCAGCATTTT.

The gene calls are TRBV10-2 and TRBJ1-5; D is unclear. The length of the CDR3 is 13 residues. From germline, CDR1 is WSHSY and CDR2 SAAADI. Trimming stripped 1 base from V and 4 bases from J, with 5 bases between. CDR3: CASSEFANQPQHF. In DNA, the CDR3 is TGCGCCAGCAGTGAGTTCGCAAATCAGCCCCAGCATTTT.

V is TRBV5-1 and J is TRBJ2-1; TRBD1 matches at 9 bases. The J segment lost 6 bases and the V segment lost 0 bases, leaving 10 bases of the junction unmatched. Germline V gives CDR1 SGHRS, CDR2 YFSETQ. The CDR3 is 17 amino acids. CDR3 sequence: CASSLEGGGTGSNEQFF. CDR3 sequence (DNA): TGCGCCAGCAGCTTGGAGGGGGGCGGGACAGGGTCCAATGAGCAGTTCTTC.

This clone was counted only a few times. The chain's CDR3 is CASSYRQSYEQYF. The CDR3 DNA reads as TGTGCCAGCAGCTACAGACAGTCCTACGAGCAGTACTTC. The V and J genes are TRBV7-9 and TRBJ2-7, with D tentatively TRBD1 (5 bases). This CDR3 is 13 amino acids long. V was clipped by 4 bases and J by 1 base, with 8 bases between them. Per germline, CDR1 SEHNR and CDR2 FQNEAQ (reference sequence).